The source of this T cell receptor (beta chain) is a study of cytotoxic CD8 clonotypes in ibrutinib-treated CLL. Method: immunoSEQ multiplex PCR; TCRdb's copy keeps in-frame clones and lacks some. The sample shows more than 200,000 clones, more than 70% of them seen only once. The CDR3 runs to 16 residues. The V gene end was trimmed by 5 bases and the J gene end by 4 bases; junction bases not matched to a gene: 12. Germline assignment: CDR1 SNHLY and CDR2 FYNNEI. The clonotype originates from a human donor with chronic lymphocytic leukemia. Sample: PBMCs, taken after 12 months of ibrutinib treatment. The J gene is TRBJ2-7, the V gene TRBV2; 9 nucleotides match TRBD2. The CDR3 sequence is CASSSAGGAAPYEQYF. The CDR3 DNA follows: TGTGCCAGCAGTTCCGCGGGGGGGGCTGCTCCTTACGAGCAGTACTTC. The whole variable domain, remainder taken from reference TRBV2 and TRBJ2-7, is EPEVTQTPSHQVTQMGQEVILRCVPISNHLYFYWYRQILGQKVEFLVSFYNNEISEKSEIFDDQFSVERPDGSNFTLKIRSTKLEDSAMYFCASSSAGGAAPYEQYFGPGTRLTVT.